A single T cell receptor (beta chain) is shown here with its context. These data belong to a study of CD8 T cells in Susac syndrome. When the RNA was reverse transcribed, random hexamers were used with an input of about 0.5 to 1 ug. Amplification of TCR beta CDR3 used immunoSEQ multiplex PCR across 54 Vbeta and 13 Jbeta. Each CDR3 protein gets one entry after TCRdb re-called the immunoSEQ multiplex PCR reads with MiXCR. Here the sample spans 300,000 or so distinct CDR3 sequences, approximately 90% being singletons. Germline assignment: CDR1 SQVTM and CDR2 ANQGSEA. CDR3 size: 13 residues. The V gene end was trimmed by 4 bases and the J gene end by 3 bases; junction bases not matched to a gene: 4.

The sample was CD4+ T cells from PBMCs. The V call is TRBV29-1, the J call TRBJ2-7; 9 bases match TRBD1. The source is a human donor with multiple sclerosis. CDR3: CSVGGTGSYEQYF. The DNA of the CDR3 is TGCAGCGTTGGGGGGACAGGGAGCTACGAGCAGTACTTC.